This TCR beta chain emerged from a study of radiotherapy plus CTLA-4 blockade in lung cancer. Study overall: The study recorded objective responses in less than 20% of patients and disease control in 31%. Regarding the study as a whole: Early shifts in blood T cell clones, with interferon-beta, reportedly predicted response best. Clones of tumor-derived TCRs expanded in blood after radiotherapy plus ipilimumab.

After removal of 3 bases from V and 3 bases from J, the junction contained 8 bases not matched to a gene. The germline gives CDR1 GTSNPN, CDR2 SVGIG (reference sequence). This CDR3 spans 16 amino acids. Produced via immunoSEQ multiplex PCR; TCRdb's table is partial and in-frame only. The sample has tens of thousands of clones, roughly 79% seen once. Regarding this clone: Its cognate antigen is unknown.

Those with chemo-refractory metastatic non-small-cell lung cancer were treated with focal radiation combined with CTLA-4 blockade using ipilimumab. The starting material was peripheral blood, obtained from a patient treated with radiotherapy plus ipilimumab. This TCR came from a human donor with non-small cell lung cancer whose response to radiotherapy plus ipilimumab could not be evaluated. Some clones in this sample may be carry-over from other donors' samples. The genes are TRBV30 and TRBJ1-1; 12 positions agree with TRBD1. The CDR3 protein is CAWRGDRGLFDTEAFF. CDR3 bases: TGTGCCTGGAGGGGGGACAGGGGGCTGTTTGACACTGAAGCTTTCTTT.